This T cell receptor (beta chain) emerged from a study of regulatory T cells in long-lasting Graves disease. The sample's time point: persistent/refractory GD, antithyroid drugs over 5 years with positive TRAb. The TCR library used RNA extracted from PBMCs. It was American Thyroid Association guidelines that determined Graves' disease diagnosis. TCR beta libraries were built with iRepertoire HTBI primers and Arm-PCR of CDR3 regions. One entry per CDR3 protein, called by TCRdb with MiXCR from the multiplex PCR reads. The sample comprises around 450,000 distinct CDR3 sequences, 20% to 25% of which are singletons, and roughly 6.9% rests with the top ten. This clonotype has at least ten counts. Its specificity is unknown. Overall study findings and caveats: Persistent disease favored TRBV28, TRBJ1-2 and TRBJ2-5. Among persistent patients, a larger number of public clonotypes were shared (about 3,000) than among newly diagnosed patients (966).

The CDR3 spans 14 residues. The ends were cut back, 8 bases at V and 7 bases at J, with 20 bases in the middle. Germline V lookup: CDR1 SNHLY, CDR2 FYNNEI. V and J are TRBV2 and TRBJ1-2; TRBD1 is a possible D gene (5 bases). The receptor was derived from a female donor with Graves disease. Sequenced material: peripheral blood mononuclear cells (PBMCs), taken when the disease was refractory, from a patient treated with antithyroid drugs. The DNA of the CDR3 is TGTGCCAGCGGAGTGTGGGGGGATCCGAGTGGCTACACCTTC. Residues: CASGVWGDPSGYTF.